Below, 28 T cell receptor beta chains from the same sample are listed, as sequenced in a study of metastatic and nonmetastatic thyroid tumors. TCRdb reassembled clones from the PCR reads with MiXCR. The data show 9,000 to 15,000 clones, with 32% seen just once and about 10% held by the top ten. There were no patients who had received any treatment before thyroid surgery. Sequencing was performed on tumor tissue. These receptors originate from a female donor with papillary thyroid cancer or a benign thyroid nodule (not recorded which). Some clones in this sample may be carry-over from other donors' samples.

The chain joins TRBV28 to TRBJ1-1; tentative D call: TRBD1 (5 bases). This CDR3 is built from 13 residues. Germline V gene data show CDR1 as MDHEN and CDR2 as SYDVKM. The germline V and J ends were trimmed by 10 bases and 1 base, with 13 bases remaining between them. The CDR3 loop is CATLTRANTEAFF. The CDR3 DNA sequence: TGTGCCACCTTAACCAGGGCGAACACTGAAGCTTTCTTT.

This clone was seen only a few times. The chain couples TRBV28 to TRBJ1-5, with a weak D call TRBD1 (5 bases). CDR3 size: 15 residues. CDR1 is MDHEN, CDR2 SYDVKM, per germline. The V and J ends lost 5 bases and 4 bases respectively, with 15 bases between them. The CDR3 sequence is CASSPRWAGNQPQHF. In DNA form, the CDR3 reads TGTGCCAGCAGTCCTCGATGGGCAGGGAATCAGCCCCAGCATTTT.

Comment on this clone: Given the absence of the conserved phenylalanine or tryptophan at the CDR3 end, a read error is likely. CDR3 region: CSAPTQGRSNVLTL. As DNA, the CDR3 is TGCAGTGCACCCACACAGGGTCGGTCCAACGTCCTGACTTTA. The chain uses TRBV20-1 and TRBJ2-6; TRBD1 might be the D (6 bases). V was trimmed by 6 bases and J by 8 bases, leaving 17 bases between them. Germline loops: CDR1 DFQATT, CDR2 SNEGSKA (reference sequence). This CDR3 has 14 amino acids.

The gene calls are TRBV30 and TRBJ1-1; TRBD1 aligns across 10 bases. J was trimmed by 10 bases and V by 6 bases; bases with no gene match: 5. Germline V lookup: CDR1 GTSNPN, CDR2 SVGIG (reference sequence). CDR3 length: 11 amino acids. The CDR3 loop is CACTTGGAAFF. The CDR3 nucleotides are TGTGCCTGTACGACAGGGGGCGCAGCTTTCTTT.

There are many counts of this clone. This chain uses TRBV5-5 with TRBJ2-5, with 8 bases matching TRBD1. With V trimmed by 3 bases and J by 6 bases, 7 bases remained unmatched. The CDR3 is made up of 14 amino acids. CDR1 SGHKS and CDR2 YYEKEE come from the germline V gene (reference sequence). The CDR3 is CASSSWTGQKTQYF. The CDR3 nucleotides read TGTGCCAGCAGCTCCTGGACAGGGCAGAAGACCCAGTACTTC.

The rearrangement links TRBV20-1 to TRBJ2-1, with 7 bases aligning to TRBD2. Germline-derived CDR1 and CDR2 are DFQATT and SNEGSKA (reference sequence). J was trimmed by 4 bases and V by 5 bases; bases with no gene match: 11. The length of the CDR3 is 15 residues. In DNA, the CDR3 is TGCAGTGCTGGCGCAATCGGGAGGTCTTACAATGAGCAGTTCTTC. Amino acids: CSAGAIGRSYNEQFF.

The chain has TRBV24-1 and TRBJ2-3; D is possibly TRBD2 (6 bases). Germline values: CDR1 KGHDR, CDR2 SFDVKD. Trimming removed 5 bases from V and 8 bases from J, with 13 bases in between. This CDR3 comprises 13 residues. CDR3 nucleotide sequence: TGTGCCACCAGTGCTACTCGGGGAGGTACGCAGTATTTT. Its protein product is CATSATRGGTQYF.

The chain recombines TRBV4-1 with TRBJ2-5; D unresolved. Trimming removed 1 base from V and 2 bases from J, with 17 bases in between. The CDR3 sequence is 17 residues long. Germline V gene data show CDR1 as MGHRA and CDR2 as YSYEKL. The CDR3 reads CASSQGRIGVDQETQYF. The DNA for the CDR3 is TGCGCCAGCAGCCAAGGTCGGATAGGAGTCGATCAAGAGACCCAGTACTTC.

In this sample, this clone turned up many times. J is TRBJ1-2 and V is TRBV6-1, with D perhaps matching TRBD1 (5 bases). Germline CDR1 reads MNHNS; CDR2 reads SASEGT. With 8 bases removed from V and 8 bases from J, the gap between germline ends came to 15 bases. The CDR3 consists of 12 residues. CDR3 loop: CASEGDRRGYTF. In DNA, the CDR3 is TGTGCCAGCGAAGGGGACCGCAGGGGCTACACCTTC.

This clone was seen a handful of times. The chain links TRBV28 to TRBJ1-5, with a weak D call TRBD2 (6 bases). Gene TRBJ2-3 matches the end of the DNA better, so the J call may be wrong. The V gene's germline CDR1 is MDHEN and CDR2 SYDVKM. There are 14 residues in the CDR3. The CDR3 spells CASLVGGSDQPQYF. In nucleotides, the CDR3 is TGTGCCAGCTTAGTAGGAGGGAGCGATCAGCCCCAGTATTTT.

This clone has only a few counts. The J gene is TRBJ2-7, the V gene TRBV10-3; TRBD1 is a possible D gene (6 bases). The V and J ends lost 3 bases and 5 bases respectively, with 14 bases between them. Germline V gives CDR1 ENHRY, CDR2 SYGVKD. This CDR3 comprises 14 residues. CDR3 DNA: TGTGCCATCAGTGACGGTACAGGGCGCGACGAGCAGTACTTC. Translation gives CAISDGTGRDEQYF.

About this clone itself: One junction end does not reproduce the germline sequence, and a read error may be involved. V usage is TRBV24-1 and J usage is TRBJ2-5; D is perhaps TRBD1 (6 bases). Germline CDR1 and CDR2: KGHDR and SFDVKD. This CDR3 contains 16 residues. The CDR3 reads CATSGSDRPPQENQYF. The CDR3 DNA reads TGTGCCACCAGTGGTTCGGACAGACCTCCACAAGAGAACCAGTACTTC.

This chain links TRBV19 with TRBJ1-4, with 9 bases fitting TRBD1. Germline V lookup: CDR1 LNHDA, CDR2 SQIVND (reference sequence). The CDR3 has 13 amino acids. With V trimmed by 4 bases and J by 10 bases, 4 bases remained unmatched. CDR3 in DNA: TGTGCCAGTAGTACGGGACAGGGACGAAAACTGTTTTTT. Translation: CASSTGQGRKLFF. Filled out from reference TRBV19 and TRBJ1-4, the complete variable domain reads DGGITQSPKYLFRKEGQNVTLSCEQNLNHDAMYWYRQDPGQGLRLIYYSQIVNDFQKGDIAEGYSVSREKKESFPLTVTSAQKNPTAFYLCASSTGQGRKLFFGSGTQLSVL.

In regard to this clone: One end of the junction does not line up with germline, which may come from a read error. The chain recombines TRBV5-1 with TRBJ1-1, with D unresolved. This CDR3 contains 12 residues. Germline CDR1 is SGHRS and CDR2 is YFSETQ. As DNA, the CDR3 is TGCACCAGCAGCTTGGTGGACACTGAAGCTTTCTTT. Translating it yields CTSSLVDTEAFF.

By sample share, this clone is medium-sized (0.01 to 0.1%). The chain employs TRBV20-1 and TRBJ2-7; TRBD2 agrees at 12 bases. V trimming: 5 bases; J trimming: 2 bases; junction bases outside the gene matches: 7. There are 15 residues in the CDR3. CDR1 and CDR2 (germline): DFQATT, SNEGSKA (reference sequence). CDR3 nucleotides: TGCAGTGCTGGTATCAGACTAGCGGGGGCCTACGAGCAGTACTTC. It encodes CSAGIRLAGAYEQYF.

This clone counts as large (0.1 to 1%). Other nucleotide sequences from this sample produce the same CDR3. This chain connects TRBV20-1 to TRBJ2-7, with a possible D match to TRBD1 (5 bases). CDR1 and CDR2 from the germline V gene are DFQATT and SNEGSKA (reference sequence). With 2 bases removed from V and 4 bases from J, the gap between germline ends came to 21 bases. The CDR3 runs to 16 residues. The CDR3 DNA reads TGCAGTGCTAGAAGGGGCCTGGACACCACCTTATACGAGCAGTACTTC. Translation: CSARRGLDTTLYEQYF.

This CDR3 reads CASSLEQGGDSPLHF. DNA of the CDR3: TGTGCCAGCAGCTTAGAACAGGGCGGGGATTCACCCCTCCACTTT. V is TRBV7-2 and J is TRBJ1-6, with D possibly TRBD1 on 6 matching bases. V gave up 1 base and J gave up 8 bases, with 12 bases separating them. The CDR3 is made up of 15 amino acids. Germline lookup yields CDR1 SGHTA and CDR2 FQGNSA. Supplemented by reference TRBV7-2 and TRBJ1-6, the full variable domain reads GAGVSQSPSNKVTEKGKDVELRCDPISGHTALYWYRQSLGQGLEFLIYFQGNSAPDKSGLPSDRFSAERTGGSVSTLTIQRTQQEDSAVYLCASSLEQGGDSPLHFGNGTRLTVT.

This clone was observed a handful of times. The chain carries TRBV20-1 and TRBJ1-5; possible D gene TRBD1, 5 bases. Deletions cut 0 bases from V and 2 bases from J, with 14 bases between. The CDR3 loop spans 16 amino acids. CDR1 and CDR2 (germline): DFQATT, SNEGSKA (reference sequence). The CDR3 bases are TGCAGTGCTAGAGATCTGAGGGGCGCGGGCAATCAGCCCCAGCATTTT. Translated, it gives CSARDLRGAGNQPQHF.

This clone was observed a handful of times. The J gene is TRBJ1-6, the V gene TRBV6-1; tentative D call: TRBD1 (5 bases). CDR1 MNHNS and CDR2 SASEGT come from the germline V gene. V was cut by 6 bases and J by 7 bases, with 13 bases left in between. This CDR3 is 14 amino acids long. The CDR3 region has the DNA TGTGCCAGCAGCCCCGGGACGACGAATTCACCCCTCCACTTT. This translates into CASSPGTTNSPLHF.

In this sample, this clone turned up many times. V is TRBV5-1 and J is TRBJ2-5, with TRBD1 matching over 7 bases. Germline lookup yields CDR1 SGHRS and CDR2 YFSETQ. V trimming: 4 bases; J trimming: 9 bases; junction bases outside the gene matches: 6. The CDR3 covers 12 residues. DNA for the CDR3: TGCGCCAGCAGCCAGGACAGGTTGGCCCAGTACTTC. Its translation is CASSQDRLAQYF. Filled out from reference TRBV5-1 and TRBJ2-5, the complete variable domain reads KAGVTQTPRYLIKTRGQQVTLSCSPISGHRSVSWYQQTPGQGLQFLFEYFSETQRNKGNFPGRFSGRQFSNSRSEMNVSTLELGDSALYLCASSQDRLAQYFGPGTRLLVL.

The rearrangement joins TRBV6-2 or TRBV6-3 to TRBJ2-7; D uncertain. The CDR3 spans 12 residues. Trimming stripped 5 bases from V and 3 bases from J, with 8 bases between. Germline assignment: CDR1 MNHEY and CDR2 SVGEGT. This CDR3 is CASSRKSYEQYF. The CDR3 DNA reads TGTGCCAGCAGTCGAAAGAGCTACGAGCAGTACTTC.

This clone is medium-sized by share. The genes are TRBV6-5 and TRBJ1-3; unclear D gene. The CDR3 spans 18 residues. CDR1 and CDR2 from the germline V gene are MNHEY and SVGAGI. V lost 0 bases, J lost 1 base, and 16 bases lay in between. CDR3 region: CASSYSISTLLSGNTIYF. Written as DNA, the CDR3 is TGTGCCAGCAGTTACTCGATATCCACCCTCCTATCTGGAAACACCATATATTTT.

This clone was recorded a few times. V is TRBV2 and J is TRBJ2-7, with 10 bases lining up with TRBD2. Losses at the gene ends were 5 bases for V and 0 bases for J; bases not matched to a gene: 4. CDR1 SNHLY and CDR2 FYNNEI come from the germline V gene. The CDR3 is 15 amino acids. The CDR3 nucleotides are TGTGCCAGCAGTTTTAGCGGGAGGAGCTCCTACGAGCAGTACTTC. Translating it yields CASSFSGRSSYEQYF.

This clone has at least ten counts. V gene TRBV7-7 combines with J gene TRBJ2-1; D is undetermined. V was trimmed by 0 bases and J by 2 bases, leaving 8 bases between them. The CDR3 length is 15 residues. The germline V gene has CDR1 SSHAT and CDR2 FNYEAQ (reference sequence). Here the CDR3 reads CASSLAPRPYNEQFF. In nucleotides, the CDR3 is TGTGCCAGCAGCTTAGCTCCCAGGCCCTACAATGAGCAGTTCTTC.

By proportion, this clone is medium-sized. The genes are TRBV19 and TRBJ1-1; the match to TRBD1 covers 8 bases. The CDR3 length is 15 residues. CDR1 is LNHDA and CDR2 is SQIVND in the germline V gene (reference sequence). V gave up 3 bases and J gave up 1 base; unmatched junction bases: 4. CDR3 nucleotide sequence: TGTGCCAGTAGTATCGGACAGGGTAAGAACACTGAAGCTTTCTTT. It translates to CASSIGQGKNTEAFF.

Only a few counts were recorded for this clone. The J gene is TRBJ2-1, the V gene TRBV6-1; D ambiguous. Germline V gene lookup returns CDR1 MNHNS and CDR2 SASEGT. V was cut by 4 bases and J by 8 bases, with 15 bases left in between. The CDR3 runs to 14 residues. This CDR3 is CASSGALDGDEQFF. The CDR3 region has the DNA TGTGCCAGCAGTGGGGCATTAGATGGCGATGAGCAGTTCTTC.

This clone is medium-sized (0.01 to 0.1%). The genes are TRBV20-1 and TRBJ1-6; TRBD1 matches at 12 bases. The V and J ends lost 5 bases and 10 bases, in that order; junction bases with no gene match: 6. Germline V CDR1 and CDR2: DFQATT, SNEGSKA (reference sequence). The CDR3 extends over 14 amino acids. The CDR3 nucleotides are TGCAGTGCTCCGGGACAGGGGGCGAGGTCACCCCTCCACTTT. Encoded protein: CSAPGQGARSPLHF.

This clone was seen a few times. The chain is built from TRBV6-2 or TRBV6-3 and TRBJ2-1; TRBD2 matches at 8 bases. The germline gives CDR1 MNHEY, CDR2 SVGEGT. Trimming took 2 bases from V and 0 from J; bases not matched to a gene: 9. The CDR3 extends over 18 amino acids. CDR3 amino acids: CASSYHSVAGTSYNEQFF. The CDR3 DNA follows: TGTGCCAGCAGTTACCACTCGGTAGCGGGGACCTCCTACAATGAGCAGTTCTTC.